This TCR beta chain was retrieved from a study of blood T cell repertoires in COVID-19. At the level of the study: Sites across the United States, Italy and Spain contributed samples from acute and convalescent COVID-19.

Method: immunoSEQ multiplex PCR; TCRdb's copy keeps in-frame clones and lacks some. The table records 150,000 to 200,000 clones, around 83% of them present only once. The germline CDR1 and CDR2 sequences are MGHRA and YSYEKL. The V end lost 3 bases, the J end lost 0 bases, and 15 bases lay between the germline ends. This CDR3 has 16 amino acids. The source of this sequence is a woman in her 30s who had been exposed to COVID-19. Sequencing was done on a sample of PBMCs or T cells enriched from blood (not recorded which). This chain links TRBV4-1 with TRBJ2-7; maybe TRBD1 (6 bases). The chain's CDR3 is CASSHPAGQTSYEQYF. CDR3 coding DNA: TGCGCCAGCAGCCACCCTGCCGGACAGACCTCCTACGAGCAGTACTTC.